These T cell receptor beta chains were read from a single sample in a study of PD-1 blockade in classical Hodgkin lymphoma. Using immunoSEQ multiplex PCR, the repertoire was profiled, and TCRdb retains in-frame clones only, with some absent. Of 30,000 or so clones in the sample, about four fifths were seen once. This sample comprised peripheral blood mononuclear cells (PBMCs), obtained at baseline. These receptors came from a human donor with classical Hodgkin lymphoma. The CDR3 runs from the conserved cysteine through the conserved F or W. The D gene is left open where the match is weak.

>TRBJ2-3|TRBV5-8|TRBD1
CASRTGGGTDTQYF
TGTGCCAGCAGGACAGGGGGGGGTACAGATACGCAGTATTTT
>TRBJ1-2|TRBV7-5|.
CVRSPRTAKKKNYGYTF
TGTGTCAGAAGCCCGCGGACAGCTAAGAAGAAAAACTATGGCTACACCTTC
>TRBJ2-5|TRBV5-4|TRBD2
CASSLESSGGADVGETQYF
TGTGCCAGCAGCTTGGAGTCTAGCGGGGGGGCCGACGTAGGAGAGACCCAGTACTTC
>TRBJ1-2|TRBV6-5|.
CASSYSSSWGGYTF
TGTGCCAGCAGTTACTCGTCCAGTTGGGGAGGCTACACCTTC
>TRBJ1-6|TRBV11-2|.
CASSLIFSNSPLHF
TGTGCCAGCAGCTTAATTTTCTCTAATTCACCCCTCCACTTT
>TRBJ2-3|TRBV19|TRBD2
CASSSGLAGEITDTQYF
TGTGCCAGTAGTTCCGGACTAGCGGGGGAAATCACAGATACGCAGTATTTT
>TRBJ1-5|TRBV6-5|.
CASSRRDKDQPQHF
TGTGCCAGCAGCCGCCGGGACAAAGATCAGCCCCAGCATTTT
>TRBJ2-5|TRBV27|TRBD2
CASSSGTSGYGETQYF
TGTGCCAGCAGTTCCGGGACTAGCGGATACGGGGAGACCCAGTACTTC
>TRBJ2-1|TRBV9|TRBD2
CASSVAPTSGVSNEQFF
TGTGCCAGCAGCGTAGCGCCCACTAGCGGGGTGAGCAATGAGCAGTTCTTC
>TRBJ1-1|TRBV7-2|TRBD1
CASSRTTGGDEAFF
TGTGCCAGCAGCAGGACTACAGGGGGCGACGAAGCTTTCTTT
>TRBJ1-6|TRBV7-7|TRBD1
CATRGTERYNSPLHF
TGTGCTACTAGGGGGACAGAGAGATATAATTCACCCCTCCACTTT
>TRBJ2-3|TRBV27|.
CASSPTAQRPSTDTQYF
TGTGCCAGCAGCCCCACAGCTCAGCGACCTAGCACAGATACGCAGTATTTT
>TRBJ1-2|TRBV20-1|.
CSARDDQGYTF
TGCAGTGCTAGAGATGACCAGGGCTACACCTTC
>TRBJ1-2|TRBV2|TRBD1
CASSEANRGTGYTF
TGTGCCAGCAGTGAAGCAAACAGGGGGACTGGCTACACCTTC